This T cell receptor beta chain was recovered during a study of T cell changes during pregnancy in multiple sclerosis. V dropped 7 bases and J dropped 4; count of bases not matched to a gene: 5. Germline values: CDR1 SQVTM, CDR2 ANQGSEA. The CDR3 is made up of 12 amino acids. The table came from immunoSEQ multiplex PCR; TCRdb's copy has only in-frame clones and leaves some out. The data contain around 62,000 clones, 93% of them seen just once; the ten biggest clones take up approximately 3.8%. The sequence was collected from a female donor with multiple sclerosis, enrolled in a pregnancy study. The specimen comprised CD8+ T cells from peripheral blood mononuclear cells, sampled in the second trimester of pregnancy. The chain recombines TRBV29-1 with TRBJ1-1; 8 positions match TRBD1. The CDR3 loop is CSGTGLSTEAFF. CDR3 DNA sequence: TGCAGCGGGACAGGGCTCTCCACTGAAGCTTTCTTT.